This TCR beta chain stems from a study of a mutant IDH1 vaccine in newly diagnosed glioma. Whole-study context: The sex distribution of treated patients was approximately 62% male and approximately 40% female, with a mean age of around 40 years. Patients had received radiotherapy, temozolomide, or both previously, most receiving both. Study-wide results and caveats: Seemingly, pseudoprogression had no relation to changes in the top peripheral T cell clonotypes. It was over 85% of patients that developed vaccine-induced immune responses.

Profiling relied on immunoSEQ multiplex PCR, and the TCRdb table lists in-frame clones only, not all of them. The table records some 23,000 clones, 93% of them present only once. Germline V gene lookup returns CDR1 SNHLY and CDR2 FYNNEI. V was pared by 6 bases and J by 4 bases, with 10 bases between. The length of the CDR3 is 12 residues. Notes on this clone: Its antigen is still unknown.

Regarding time point: baseline, week 1 (first vaccination visit). Noted treatment: pre-vaccination baseline after standard-of-care therapy. The input for sequencing was PBMCs, taken from a glioma patient treated with radiotherapy, temozolomide or both. The genes are TRBV2 and TRBJ2-7, with a weak D call TRBD1 (5 bases). The clonotype originates from a middle-aged man with glioma. The CDR3 region has the DNA TGTGCCAGCAGGACTGACAGATACGAGCAGTACTTC. This encodes CASRTDRYEQYF.